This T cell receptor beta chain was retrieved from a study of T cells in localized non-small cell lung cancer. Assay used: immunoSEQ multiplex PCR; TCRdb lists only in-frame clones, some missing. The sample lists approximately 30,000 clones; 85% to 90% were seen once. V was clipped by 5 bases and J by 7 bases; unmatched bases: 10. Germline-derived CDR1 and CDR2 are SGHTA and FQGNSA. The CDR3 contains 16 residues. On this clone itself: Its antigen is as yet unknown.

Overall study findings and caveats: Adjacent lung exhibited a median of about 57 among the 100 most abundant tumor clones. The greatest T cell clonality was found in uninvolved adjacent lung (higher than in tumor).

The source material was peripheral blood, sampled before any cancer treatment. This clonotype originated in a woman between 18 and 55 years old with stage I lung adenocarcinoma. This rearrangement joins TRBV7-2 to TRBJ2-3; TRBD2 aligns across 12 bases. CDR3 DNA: TGTGCCAGCAGCCAACGGCGACTAGCGGGAGTAAATACGCAGTATTTT. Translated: CASSQRRLAGVNTQYF.